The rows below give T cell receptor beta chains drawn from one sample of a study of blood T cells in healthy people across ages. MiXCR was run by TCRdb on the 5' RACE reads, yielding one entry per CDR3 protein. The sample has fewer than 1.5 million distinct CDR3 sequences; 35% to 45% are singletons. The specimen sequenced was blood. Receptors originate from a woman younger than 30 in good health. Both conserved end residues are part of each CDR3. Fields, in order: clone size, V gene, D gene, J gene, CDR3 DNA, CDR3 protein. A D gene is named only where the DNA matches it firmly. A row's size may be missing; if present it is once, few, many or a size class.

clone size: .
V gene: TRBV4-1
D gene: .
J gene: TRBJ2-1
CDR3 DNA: TGCGCCAGCAGCCAACAGGACTTACGGCCTCAAGAGACCCAGTTCTTC
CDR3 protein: CASSQQDLRPQETQFF

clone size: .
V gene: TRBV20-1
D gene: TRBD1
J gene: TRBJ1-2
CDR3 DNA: TGCAGTGCTAGGGGGGACAGAACAGACTATGGCTACACCTTC
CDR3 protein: CSARGDRTDYGYTF

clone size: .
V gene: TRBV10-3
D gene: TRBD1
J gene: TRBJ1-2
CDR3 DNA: TGTGCCATCAGTGAGTCTACAGGGGACGGTGGCTGCACCTTC
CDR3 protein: CAISESTGDGGCTF

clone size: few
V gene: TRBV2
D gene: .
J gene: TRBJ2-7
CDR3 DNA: TGTGCCAGCAGTGAAGGGGCAGGGAACTACGAGCAGTACTTC
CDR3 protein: CASSEGAGNYEQYF

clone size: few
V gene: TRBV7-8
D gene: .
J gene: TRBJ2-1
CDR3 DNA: TGTGCCAGCGGGACTCTATTTTGGGGCAATGAGCAGTTCTTC
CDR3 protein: CASGTLFWGNEQFF

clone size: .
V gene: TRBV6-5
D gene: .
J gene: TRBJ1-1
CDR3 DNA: TGTGCCAGCAGTTCACAGGGTCAGGGCACTGAAGCTTTCTTT
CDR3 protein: CASSSQGQGTEAFF

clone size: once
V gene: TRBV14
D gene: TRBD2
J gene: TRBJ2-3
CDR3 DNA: TGTGCCAGCAGCCAAGATGGGGGTTCCGCGCGGGGGATCCCAGATACGCAGTATTTT
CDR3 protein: CASSQDGGSARGIPDTQYF

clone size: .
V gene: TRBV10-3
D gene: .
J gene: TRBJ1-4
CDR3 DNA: TGTGCCATCAGTGATGGGGGTTATGAAAAACTGTTTTTT
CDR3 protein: CAISDGGYEKLFF

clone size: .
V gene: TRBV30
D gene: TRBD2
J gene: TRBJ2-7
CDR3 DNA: TGTGCCTGGAGCCCCGGACTAGCGGGAGACGAGCAGTACTTC
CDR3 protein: CAWSPGLAGDEQYF

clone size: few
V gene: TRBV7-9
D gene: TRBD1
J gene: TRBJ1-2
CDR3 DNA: TGTGCCAGCAGCTTAGATATGGACAGGGGCTATGGCTACACCTTC
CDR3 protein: CASSLDMDRGYGYTF

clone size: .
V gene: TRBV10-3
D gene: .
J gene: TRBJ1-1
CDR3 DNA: TGTGCCATCAGTGGGACGTTTAGTCAAGGTGAAGCTTTCTTT
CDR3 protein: CAISGTFSQGEAFF

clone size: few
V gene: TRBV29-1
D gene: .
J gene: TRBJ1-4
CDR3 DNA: TGCAGCGTTCCAGGGTTTACGAATGAAAAACTGTTTTTT
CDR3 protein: CSVPGFTNEKLFF

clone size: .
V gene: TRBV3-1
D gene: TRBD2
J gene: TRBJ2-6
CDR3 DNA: TGTGCCAGCAGCCAAGATTATGGCGGGAGCCCCTCCTCTGGGGCCAACGTCCTGACTTTC
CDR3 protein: CASSQDYGGSPSSGANVLTF

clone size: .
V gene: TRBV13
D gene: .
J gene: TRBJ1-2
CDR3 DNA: TGTGCCAGCAGCCCACTACCCGACGGGGCCACAGCTAACTATGGCTACACCTTC
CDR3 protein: CASSPLPDGATANYGYTF

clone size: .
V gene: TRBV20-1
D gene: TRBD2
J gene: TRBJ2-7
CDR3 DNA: TGCAGTGCTAGAGATTCCCTAGCGGGAAGCTCCTACGAGCAGTACTTC
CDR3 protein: CSARDSLAGSSYEQYF

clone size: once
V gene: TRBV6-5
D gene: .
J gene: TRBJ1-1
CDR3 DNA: TGTGCCAGCAGCCCCCGGCCCGATATGAACACTGAAGCTTTCTTT
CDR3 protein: CASSPRPDMNTEAFF

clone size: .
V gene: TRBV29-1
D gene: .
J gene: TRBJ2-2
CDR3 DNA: TGCAGCGGGGAACAGGGAGCCACCGGGGAGCTGTTTTTT
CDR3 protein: CSGEQGATGELFF